What follows are 25 T cell receptor beta chains derived from one specimen sequenced in a study of cytomegalovirus exposure and HLA in healthy donors. The PCR had 60 Vbeta and 13 Jbeta primers. Repertoires were generated with immunoSEQ multiplex PCR, while TCRdb's copy carries only in-frame clones and drops some. Of around 200,000 clones listed, 60% to 80% are singletons. Sequencing was carried out using PBMCs. Receptors originate from a woman aged 18-30 years in good health and CMV-seronegative.

This rearrangement joins TRBV28 to TRBJ2-3, with a possible D match to TRBD2 (5 bases). Looked up from germline, CDR1 is MDHEN and CDR2 is SYDVKM. The CDR3 runs 16 residues. Trimming left V 8 bases short and J 2 bases short, with 20 bases between. For the CDR3, the DNA is TGTGCCAGCCTTCTCAGAGCGGACTGGTCCACAGATACGCAGTATTTT. It codes for CASLLRADWSTDTQYF.

The chain couples TRBV7-9 to TRBJ2-1, with TRBD2 matching 8 bases. CDR3 size: 18 residues. CDR1 and CDR2 from the germline V gene are SEHNR and FQNEAQ (reference sequence). V gave up 5 bases and J gave up 6 bases; unmatched junction bases: 18. The CDR3 spells CASSPKMPNGGRSNEQFF. CDR3 in DNA: TGTGCCAGCAGCCCAAAGATGCCCAACGGCGGGAGGTCCAATGAGCAGTTCTTC.

CDR3 amino acids: CASSTLTGGRETQYF. For the CDR3, the DNA is TGTGCCAGCAGTACACTGACAGGGGGAAGAGAGACCCAGTACTTC. V usage is TRBV6-5 and J usage is TRBJ2-5, with TRBD1 matching over 9 bases. After removal of 5 bases from V and 4 bases from J, the junction contained 8 bases not matched to a gene. The CDR3 contains 15 residues. CDR1 MNHEY and CDR2 SVGAGI come from the germline V gene.

The rearrangement joins TRBV6-1 to TRBJ2-2; possible D gene TRBD1, 6 bases. Germline V CDR1 and CDR2: MNHNS, SASEGT. Trimming took 4 bases from V and 7 from J, leaving 13 bases between them. The CDR3 is 14 residues long. In DNA, the CDR3 is TGTGCCAGCAGTGCGCAGGGGTATGGCGGGGAGCTGTTTTTT. Translated, it gives CASSAQGYGGELFF.

The chain has TRBV15 and TRBJ1-2; TRBD1 matches at 7 bases. Per germline, CDR1 LNHNV and CDR2 YYDKDF (reference sequence). The CDR3 runs 14 residues. V trimming: 6 bases; J trimming: 1 base; junction bases outside the gene matches: 5. DNA of the CDR3: TGTGCCACCAGTACACAGGGGCGTAACTATGGCTACACCTTC. Protein sequence: CATSTQGRNYGYTF.

The chain uses TRBV9 and TRBJ1-1; 12 positions agree with TRBD1. The trim removed 2 bases at V and 6 bases at J, leaving 11 bases unmatched. The CDR3 length is 17 residues. Germline V gene data show CDR1 as SGDLS and CDR2 as YYNGEE. The CDR3 loop is CASSVLGTGGTEAEAFF. CDR3 nucleotide sequence: TGTGCCAGCAGCGTCTTGGGGACAGGGGGCACGGAAGCTGAAGCTTTCTTT.

The V call is TRBV7-2, the J call TRBJ2-7; tentatively, D is TRBD2 (6 bases). The CDR3 is 16 residues long. Trimming took 5 bases from V and 7 from J, leaving 24 bases between them. CDR1 is SGHTA, CDR2 FQGNSA, per germline. The CDR3 DNA sequence: TGTGCCAGCAGCCCCCGGGGGTTAGCAGGGCTTTGGGAGCAGTACTTC. Its translation: CASSPRGLAGLWEQYF.

V gene TRBV14 combines with J gene TRBJ2-1; the match to TRBD2 covers 12 bases. The V gene's germline CDR1 is SGHDN and CDR2 FVKESK. The CDR3 covers 15 residues. The V gene end was trimmed by 4 bases and the J gene end by 9 bases; junction bases not matched to a gene: 7. The CDR3, as DNA: TGTGCCAGCAGCCTTTCTAGCGGGAGGGCCCGTGAGCAGTTCTTC. This gives the protein CASSLSSGRAREQFF.

The rearrangement links TRBV11-3 to TRBJ2-2; D gene uncertain. The length of the CDR3 is 11 residues. Germline V lookup: CDR1 SGHNT, CDR2 YENEEA. Trimming left V 4 bases short and J 5 bases short, with 2 bases between. The CDR3 DNA follows: TGTGCCAGCAGCTCGACCGGGGAGCTGTTTTTT. Translated, it gives CASSSTGELFF.

This chain connects TRBV27 to TRBJ1-2; D is possibly TRBD1 (5 bases). The CDR3 length is 14 residues. Germline CDR1 MNHEY, CDR2 SMNVEV (reference sequence). Trimming took 3 bases from V and 5 from J, leaving 13 bases between them. The CDR3 coding sequence is TGTGCCAGCAGTTTGTTTGGGGGGGAATATGGCTACACCTTC. Translated, it gives CASSLFGGEYGYTF.

The rearrangement joins TRBV2 to TRBJ2-5; TRBD2 aligns across 11 bases. The ends lost 7 bases at V and 5 bases at J; junction bases unmatched: 9. Germline-derived CDR1 and CDR2 are SNHLY and FYNNEI. The CDR3 sequence is 15 residues long. In nucleotides, the CDR3 is TGTGCCAGCACCTTACTAGCGGGAGTTTTGGAGACCCAGTACTTC. It encodes CASTLLAGVLETQYF. Combining the CDR3 with reference TRBV2 and TRBJ2-5 gives the whole variable domain EPEVTQTPSHQVTQMGQEVILRCVPISNHLYFYWYRQILGQKVEFLVSFYNNEISEKSEIFDDQFSVERPDGSNFTLKIRSTKLEDSAMYFCASTLLAGVLETQYFGPGTRLLVL.

This clone was seen once. This rearrangement joins TRBV18 to TRBJ1-2; a possible D gene is TRBD1 (6 bases). This CDR3 has 16 residues. V was trimmed by 2 bases and J by 1 base, leaving 14 bases between them. CDR1 is KGHSH and CDR2 is LQKENI in the germline V gene. CDR3 in amino acids: CASSPSTGLNNYGYTF. DNA of the CDR3: TGTGCCAGCTCACCATCTACAGGGCTGAATAACTATGGCTACACCTTC.

This clone was recorded only once. This sequence joins TRBV5-1 and TRBJ1-1, with TRBD1 identical over 9 bases. This CDR3 is built from 15 residues. Germline trimming cut 6 bases from V and 1 base from J; bases unmatched to any gene: 7. Germline V CDR1 and CDR2: SGHRS, YFSETQ. This CDR3 reads CASIPGTGTNTEAFF. CDR3 nucleotide sequence: TGCGCCAGCATCCCCGGGACAGGGACGAACACTGAAGCTTTCTTT. Full variable domain (missing parts from reference TRBV5-1 and TRBJ1-1): KAGVTQTPRYLIKTRGQQVTLSCSPISGHRSVSWYQQTPGQGLQFLFEYFSETQRNKGNFPGRFSGRQFSNSRSEMNVSTLELGDSALYLCASIPGTGTNTEAFFGQGTRLTVV.

This chain connects TRBV7-2 to TRBJ1-5; D not resolved. V shed 3 bases and J shed 5 bases, with 5 bases lying between them. CDR3 length: 12 residues. CDR1 and CDR2 from the germline V gene are SGHTA and FQGNSA. CDR3 region: CASSFGDQPQHF. Written as DNA, the CDR3 is TGTGCCAGCAGCTTCGGAGATCAGCCCCAGCATTTT.

The genes are TRBV7-9 and TRBJ2-3; 9 bases are a match to TRBD2. Germline assignment: CDR1 SEHNR and CDR2 FQNEAQ (reference sequence). Unmatched junction bases numbered 18, after V lost 10 bases and J lost 10 bases. CDR3 length: 15 amino acids. CDR3 DNA sequence: TGTGCCACCACCATACTCGAGCGGGAGGTAGGAGCGCAGTATTTT. Its translation is CATTILEREVGAQYF.

This clone was counted between two and nine times. V is TRBV15 and J is TRBJ2-7; TRBD2 agrees at 11 bases. Germline loops: CDR1 LNHNV, CDR2 YYDKDF (reference sequence). The V and J ends lost 3 bases and 6 bases, in that order; junction bases with no gene match: 7. This CDR3 has 15 amino acids. CDR3 sequence: CATSRQLAGAGEQYF. The CDR3 DNA follows: TGTGCCACCAGCAGGCAACTAGCGGGAGCTGGCGAGCAGTACTTC.

CDR3 sequence reads: CATSGISGANVLTF. Written as DNA, the CDR3 is TGTGCCACCTCGGGAATCTCTGGGGCCAACGTCCTGACTTTC. This chain connects TRBV10-3 to TRBJ2-6, with a weak D call TRBD2 (5 bases). Germline V gene sequence: CDR1 ENHRY, CDR2 SYGVKD. The CDR3 runs to 14 residues. V gave up 10 bases and J gave up 0 bases, with 10 bases separating them.

The rearrangement links TRBV19 to TRBJ2-7, with D hard to call. The CDR3 contains 14 residues. With 4 bases removed from V and 1 base from J, the gap between germline ends came to 11 bases. Germline values: CDR1 LNHDA, CDR2 SQIVND (reference sequence). The CDR3 nucleotides are TGTGCCAGTAGTAGTCAAAGTACATCCTACGAGCAGTACTTC. It yields the protein CASSSQSTSYEQYF.

The gene calls are TRBV9 and TRBJ1-1; TRBD1 matches 10 bases. With V trimmed by 3 bases and J by 6 bases, 8 bases remained unmatched. The CDR3 covers 15 residues. Germline CDR1 SGDLS, CDR2 YYNGEE. The DNA for the CDR3 is TGTGCCAGCAGCGGGACCCGGGACAGGGGTTCTGAAGCTTTCTTT. This sequence encodes CASSGTRDRGSEAFF.

This clone appeared a few times. This rearrangement joins TRBV11-2 to TRBJ2-3, with 8 bases matching TRBD2. From germline, CDR1 is SGHAT and CDR2 FQNNGV. V lost 10 bases, J lost 6 bases, and 6 bases stayed unmatched. The CDR3 spans 12 residues. The CDR3 is CATRAGADTQYF. The CDR3 DNA is TGTGCCACCAGAGCGGGAGCCGATACGCAGTATTTT.

The chain links TRBV5-6 to TRBJ2-7, with 7 bases lining up with TRBD1. V dropped 4 bases and J dropped 5; count of bases not matched to a gene: 15. This CDR3 contains 16 residues. Germline V gene lookup returns CDR1 SGHDT and CDR2 YYEEEE. The CDR3: CASSHAAVTGINEQYF. CDR3 bases: TGTGCCAGCAGCCACGCCGCAGTGACAGGGATCAACGAGCAGTACTTC.

This clone was recorded once. V and J are TRBV7-9 and TRBJ1-2; 10 nucleotides line up with TRBD1. This CDR3 spans 14 amino acids. CDR1 and CDR2 from the germline V gene are SEHNR and FQNEAQ (reference sequence). V dropped 8 bases and J dropped 6; count of bases not matched to a gene: 9. The CDR3 region is CASEGQGILHGYTF. The CDR3, as DNA: TGTGCCAGCGAGGGACAGGGGATCTTGCATGGCTACACCTTC.

The table lists this clone with a count of one. DNA of the CDR3: TGTGCCAGCAGCGGAATCCAGGGTTCAGATACGCAGTATTTT. This translates into CASSGIQGSDTQYF. V usage is TRBV5-4 and J usage is TRBJ2-3; weak D call: TRBD1 (5 bases). CDR3 length equals 14 residues. CDR1 is SGHNT, CDR2 YYREEE, per germline (reference sequence). V lost 4 bases, J lost 4 bases, and 13 bases lay in between. Filled out from reference TRBV5-4 and TRBJ2-3, the complete variable domain reads ETGVTQSPTHLIKTRGQQVTLRCSSQSGHNTVSWYQQALGQGPQFIFQYYREEENGRGNFPPRFSGLQFPNYSSELNVNALELDDSALYLCASSGIQGSDTQYFGPGTRLTVL.

The chain joins TRBV9 to TRBJ1-6; the match to TRBD1 covers 12 bases. In germline, CDR1 is SGDLS, CDR2 YYNGEE. The CDR3 contains 16 residues. With V trimmed by 3 bases and J by 8 bases, 6 bases remained unmatched. Here the CDR3 DNA reads TGTGCCAGCAGCGACGGGACAGGGGGCGTCCATTCACCCCTCCACTTT. Protein: CASSDGTGGVHSPLHF. Full variable domain (missing parts from reference TRBV9 and TRBJ1-6): DSGVTQTPKHLITATGQRVTLRCSPRSGDLSVYWYQQSLDQGLQFLIQYYNGEERAKGNILERFSAQQFPDLHSELNLSSLELGDSALYFCASSDGTGGVHSPLHFGNGTRLTVT.

The J gene is TRBJ2-3, the V gene TRBV4-2, with 11 bases aligning to TRBD2. The CDR3 sequence is 16 residues long. The germline CDR1 and CDR2 sequences are LGHNA and YNFKEQ. The V segment lost 5 bases and the J segment 6 bases; nucleotides outside the gene matches: 10. CDR3 bases: TGTGCCAGCAGCAAGGAGGTGGCTAGCGGGGGGGATACGCAGTATTTT. Protein sequence: CASSKEVASGGDTQYF.